The 10 T cell receptor beta chains in this list originate from one sample, sequenced in a study of CD8 T cells in Susac syndrome. cDNA came from about 0.5 to 1 ug RNA primed by random hexamers. MiXCR was run by TCRdb on the immunoSEQ multiplex PCR reads, yielding one entry per CDR3 protein. The sample shows about 120,000 distinct CDR3 sequences, 85% to 95% of them seen only once. Sequenced input: CD4+ T cells from PBMCs. These receptors all come from a human donor with multiple sclerosis.

The V call is TRBV6-1, the J call TRBJ2-5; D may be TRBD2 (5 bases). This CDR3 is 15 amino acids long. V dropped 5 bases and J dropped 4 bases, with 17 bases sitting between them. Germline V gives CDR1 MNHNS, CDR2 SASEGT. Written as DNA, the CDR3 is TGTGCCAGCAGTTTCCGGCACCCGGCGGGAGAGACCCAGTACTTC. It yields the protein CASSFRHPAGETQYF.

This sequence joins TRBV9 and TRBJ1-2; D is perhaps TRBD1 (5 bases). The ends were cut back, 3 bases at V and 1 base at J, with 13 bases in the middle. The CDR3 contains 15 residues. Germline loops: CDR1 SGDLS, CDR2 YYNGEE. The CDR3 sequence is CASSGPTDYNYGYTF. CDR3 DNA: TGTGCCAGCAGCGGCCCGACAGATTATAACTATGGCTACACCTTC.

CDR3 in amino acids: CASRGRTDNEQFF. Written as DNA, the CDR3 is TGTGCCAGCCGTGGCAGAACTGACAATGAGCAGTTCTTC. The rearrangement joins TRBV27 to TRBJ2-1; D unclear. The CDR3 contains 13 residues. In germline, CDR1 is MNHEY, CDR2 SMNVEV (reference sequence). V was pared by 8 bases and J by 5 bases, with 13 bases between.

This clonotype was seen just once. The gene calls are TRBV27 and TRBJ1-2; 7 bases match TRBD1. The CDR3 sequence is 14 residues long. V gave up 5 bases and J gave up 6 bases; unmatched junction bases: 9. Germline V lookup: CDR1 MNHEY, CDR2 SMNVEV (reference sequence). The CDR3 region is CASSQRGPGDGYTF. CDR3 nucleotide sequence: TGTGCCAGCAGTCAGAGGGGGCCCGGAGATGGCTACACCTTC.

This clonotype was observed once. V and J are TRBV2 and TRBJ2-7; D could derive from TRBD1 or TRBD2 (5 bases each). V was cut by 6 bases and J by 5 bases, with 14 bases left in between. The CDR3 spans 13 residues. Germline V gene data show CDR1 as SNHLY and CDR2 as FYNNEI. The CDR3 bases are TGTGCCAGCAGGGAACTAGGGGTCCACGAGCAGTACTTC. Translated: CASRELGVHEQYF.

The rearrangement links TRBV27 to TRBJ2-1; 7 bases match TRBD1. This CDR3 has 15 residues. CDR1 MNHEY and CDR2 SMNVEV come from the germline V gene (reference sequence). V was pared by 3 bases and J by 2 bases, with 4 bases of the junction left unmatched. The CDR3 loop is CASSFLDRPYNEQFF. In DNA, the CDR3 is TGTGCCAGCAGTTTTCTGGACAGGCCCTACAATGAGCAGTTCTTC.

This chain uses TRBV11-2 with TRBJ1-6, with 8 bases fitting TRBD1. Trimming cost V 5 bases and J 10 bases; bases outside gene matches: 7. Germline CDR1 SGHAT, CDR2 FQNNGV. The CDR3 is made up of 14 amino acids. The CDR3 sequence: CASSPQGVVSPLHF. The CDR3 coding sequence is TGTGCCAGCAGCCCACAGGGGGTTGTGTCACCCCTCCACTTT.

J is TRBJ2-1 and V is TRBV29-1, with D tentatively TRBD2 (7 bases). Germline V gene sequence: CDR1 SQVTM, CDR2 ANQGSEA. Trimming shortened V by 6 bases and J by 4 bases, and 16 bases separated the two germline ends. The CDR3 has 14 amino acids. The CDR3 loop is CSVGRRGPYNEQFF. The CDR3, as DNA: TGCAGCGTGGGGCGGCGGGGGCCTTACAATGAGCAGTTCTTC.

The chain carries TRBV20-1 and TRBJ1-5; 7 bases match TRBD1. V lost 2 bases to trimming and J lost 2 bases; unmatched junction nucleotides: 0. CDR1 is DFQATT, CDR2 SNEGSKA, per germline (reference sequence). The CDR3 is 13 residues long. The chain's CDR3 is CSARQGGNQPQHF. The CDR3 region has the DNA TGCAGTGCTAGACAGGGGGGCAATCAGCCCCAGCATTTT.

The J gene is TRBJ1-1, the V gene TRBV5-1; D remains unclear. From germline, CDR1 is SGHRS and CDR2 YFSETQ. This CDR3 is 14 amino acids long. V lost 4 bases and J lost 0, with 10 bases in between. CDR3 sequence reads: CASSEPAMNTEAFF. The DNA of the CDR3 is TGCGCCAGCAGCGAGCCAGCAATGAACACTGAAGCTTTCTTT. The full variable domain, its missing parts supplied by reference TRBV5-1 and TRBJ1-1, is KAGVTQTPRYLIKTRGQQVTLSCSPISGHRSVSWYQQTPGQGLQFLFEYFSETQRNKGNFPGRFSGRQFSNSRSEMNVSTLELGDSALYLCASSEPAMNTEAFFGQGTRLTVV.